This T cell receptor beta chain was recovered during a study of blood T cell repertoires in COVID-19. On the study more broadly: COVID-19 samples, acute and convalescent, were from the United States, Italy and Spain.

From germline, CDR1 is SGHTS and CDR2 YDEGEE. The CDR3 runs 15 residues. Trimming took off 0 bases at V and 4 bases at J, with 11 bases between the two ends. TCRdb's table, derived via immunoSEQ multiplex PCR, lists solely in-frame clones and lacks some. The top ten clones hold more than 1% of a sample with roughly 300,000 clones, about 90% of them seen once. The study drew participants aged about 18 to 89 years from 20 to 30 US areas. The source of this sequence is a woman in her 30s who had recovered from COVID-19. This rearrangement joins TRBV5-8 to TRBJ1-3, with D possibly being TRBD1 (5 bases). Sequencing used PBMCs or T cells enriched from blood (not recorded which). CDR3 residues: CASSLVGGTGNTIYF. CDR3 nucleotides: TGTGCCAGCAGCTTGGTTGGGGGGACCGGAAACACCATATATTTT.